The TCR beta chain described here comes from a study of T cells in tuberculosis. Study observations and caveats: GMM-specific TCRs were nearer to active tuberculosis alpha repertoires, suggesting expansion.

CDR3 size: 14 residues. Germline assignment: CDR1 SGHNT and CDR2 YENEEA. V dropped 1 base and J dropped 5; count of bases not matched to a gene: 4. As for this clone: Its antigen is undetermined.

Using immunoSEQ multiplex PCR, the repertoire was profiled, and TCRdb retains in-frame clones only, with some absent. The sample yields about 23,000 clones, about 97% seen once. This rearrangement joins TRBV11-3 to TRBJ1-2; 7 bases fit TRBD1. The sequence came from a donor between 5 and 29 years old with latent tuberculosis or without tuberculosis infection. Input material: PBMCs. This CDR3 is CASSLGQGFYGYTF. The DNA for the CDR3 is TGTGCCAGCAGCTTAGGACAGGGTTTTTATGGCTACACCTTC.